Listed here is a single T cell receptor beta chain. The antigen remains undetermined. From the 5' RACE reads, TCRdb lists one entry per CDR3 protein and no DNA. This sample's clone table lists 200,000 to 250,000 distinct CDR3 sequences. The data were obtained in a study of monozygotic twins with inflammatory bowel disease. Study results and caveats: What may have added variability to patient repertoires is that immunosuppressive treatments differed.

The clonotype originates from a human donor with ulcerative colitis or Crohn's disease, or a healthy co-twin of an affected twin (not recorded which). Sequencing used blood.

The CDR3: CSAVQAGTTDTQYF. The V call is TRBV20-1, the J call TRBJ2-3; TCRdb's D call of TRBD2 is untestable without DNA. The CDR3 is made up of 14 amino acids. Germline CDR1 DFQATT, CDR2 SNEGSKA (reference sequence).